The rows below give T cell receptor beta chains drawn from one sample of a study of T cell responses to AZD1222 COVID-19 vaccine. Here immunoSEQ multiplex PCR was the method, and the copy in TCRdb shows in-frame clones only, minus some. The profile shows about 130,000 clones, 88% of them singletons. The sequenced sample was peripheral blood, obtained on day 0 of MenACWY control vaccination. The receptor source for this set is an adult in good health. Both conserved end residues are part of each CDR3. The D gene is left open where the match is weak. The size field is filled for only some rows; it gives once, few, many or a size class.

abundance: .
d_gene: TRBD2
v_gene: TRBV15
j_gene: TRBJ2-3
CDR3nt: TGTGCCACCAGCAGAGATCTTACTAGCGGGTTTTCCCCAGATACGCAGTATTTT
CDR3aa: CATSRDLTSGFSPDTQYF

abundance: .
d_gene: TRBD2
v_gene: TRBV6-6
j_gene: TRBJ2-7
CDR3nt: TGTGCCAGCAGCCTGGGACTAGTCCGCGAGCAGTACTTC
CDR3aa: CASSLGLVREQYF

abundance: .
d_gene: .
v_gene: TRBV27
j_gene: TRBJ1-1
CDR3nt: TGTGCCAGCAGTTTAGTAACCACGATGAGGGTAGTGAACACTGAAGCTTTCTTT
CDR3aa: CASSLVTTMRVVNTEAFF

abundance: .
d_gene: .
v_gene: TRBV20-1
j_gene: TRBJ1-4
CDR3nt: TGCAGTGCTAGTAAGTGGGCCGTATACAATGAAAAACTGTTTTTT
CDR3aa: CSASKWAVYNEKLFF

abundance: .
d_gene: TRBD2
v_gene: TRBV5-4
j_gene: TRBJ2-2
CDR3nt: TGTGCCAGCAGCTTGGGGGCGGGAGCTATGAGCACCGGGGAGCTGTTTTTT
CDR3aa: CASSLGAGAMSTGELFF

abundance: .
d_gene: .
v_gene: TRBV27
j_gene: TRBJ2-3
CDR3nt: TGTGCCAGCAGTCTGTGGCCGCAGTCGGCCAGCACAGATACGCAGTATTTT
CDR3aa: CASSLWPQSASTDTQYF

abundance: .
d_gene: .
v_gene: TRBV6-1
j_gene: TRBJ2-5
CDR3nt: TGTGCCAGCAGTGAAATGCCCTTCGGGACCCAGTACTTC
CDR3aa: CASSEMPFGTQYF

abundance: .
d_gene: .
v_gene: TRBV19
j_gene: TRBJ1-3
CDR3nt: TGTGCCAGTACCACTCCTGGAAACACCATATATTTT
CDR3aa: CASTTPGNTIYF

abundance: .
d_gene: .
v_gene: TRBV2
j_gene: TRBJ2-1
CDR3nt: TGTGCCAGCAGTGAACGTGGGAGGCCCTACAATGAGCAGTTCTTC
CDR3aa: CASSERGRPYNEQFF

abundance: .
d_gene: TRBD2
v_gene: TRBV2
j_gene: TRBJ2-1
CDR3nt: TGTGCCAGCACGAGGACTAGCTTCGATGAGCAGTTCTTC
CDR3aa: CASTRTSFDEQFF

abundance: .
d_gene: .
v_gene: TRBV7-2
j_gene: TRBJ1-1
CDR3nt: TGTGCCAGCAGCGGACCGGGCCCTCCCGGAGCTTTCTTT
CDR3aa: CASSGPGPPGAFF

abundance: .
d_gene: .
v_gene: TRBV19
j_gene: TRBJ1-4
CDR3nt: TGTGCCAGTAGTCACAGCGATAATGAAAAACTGTTTTTT
CDR3aa: CASSHSDNEKLFF

abundance: .
d_gene: .
v_gene: TRBV28
j_gene: TRBJ2-7
CDR3nt: TGTGCCAGCAGTAGTACCTACGAGCAGTACTTC
CDR3aa: CASSSTYEQYF

abundance: .
d_gene: .
v_gene: TRBV19
j_gene: TRBJ1-2
CDR3nt: TGTGCCAGTAGTACAGACGGGTTTTATCGTGGCTACACCTTC
CDR3aa: CASSTDGFYRGYTF

abundance: few
d_gene: TRBD2
v_gene: TRBV19
j_gene: TRBJ2-6
CDR3nt: TGTGCCAGTAGTGCGTGGACTAGCGGGAGTTGGAGCTCTGGGGCCAACGTCCTGACTTTC
CDR3aa: CASSAWTSGSWSSGANVLTF

abundance: .
d_gene: .
v_gene: TRBV13
j_gene: TRBJ2-7
CDR3nt: TGTGCCACCAAGAGTTGGCGGTGGGAGGAGCAGTACTTC
CDR3aa: CATKSWRWEEQYF

abundance: .
d_gene: TRBD2
v_gene: TRBV5-1
j_gene: TRBJ2-1
CDR3nt: TGCGCCAGCAGCCCGGGACTAGCGGGAGGAGGTGAGCAGTTCTTC
CDR3aa: CASSPGLAGGGEQFF

abundance: .
d_gene: TRBD1
v_gene: TRBV7-2
j_gene: TRBJ2-4
CDR3nt: TGTGCCAGCACAATGCTGTGGACAGGGAGGAGCATTCAGTACTTC
CDR3aa: CASTMLWTGRSIQYF

abundance: once
d_gene: .
v_gene: TRBV24-1
j_gene: TRBJ2-3
CDR3nt: TGTGCCGCCGGGCGTTACGGGGGCACAGATACGCAGTATTTT
CDR3aa: CAAGRYGGTDTQYF

abundance: once
d_gene: TRBD1
v_gene: TRBV28
j_gene: TRBJ2-2
CDR3nt: TGTGCCAGCAGTTCGGACAGGGTGTCCGGGGAGCTGTTTTTT
CDR3aa: CASSSDRVSGELFF

abundance: .
d_gene: .
v_gene: TRBV21-1
j_gene: TRBJ2-2
CDR3nt: TGTGCCAGCAGCAACCCACCACAGGGGGCCACCGGGGAGCTGTTTTTT
CDR3aa: CASSNPPQGATGELFF

abundance: .
d_gene: TRBD1
v_gene: TRBV30
j_gene: TRBJ1-2
CDR3nt: TGTGCCTGTTTACCGGGACAGAGAAACTATGGCTACACCTTC
CDR3aa: CACLPGQRNYGYTF

abundance: .
d_gene: TRBD2
v_gene: TRBV19
j_gene: TRBJ2-7
CDR3nt: TGTGCCAGTAGTATTTATACCGGGACTAGCGTTTACGAGCAGTACTTC
CDR3aa: CASSIYTGTSVYEQYF

abundance: few
d_gene: .
v_gene: TRBV30
j_gene: TRBJ1-5
CDR3nt: TGTGCCTGGAGTGACGGACAGATTAGCAATCAGCCCCAGCATTTT
CDR3aa: CAWSDGQISNQPQHF

abundance: .
d_gene: .
v_gene: TRBV4-2
j_gene: TRBJ2-3
CDR3nt: TGTGCCAGCAGCCAAGTAAGGAGGGCCACAGATACGCAGTATTTT
CDR3aa: CASSQVRRATDTQYF

abundance: .
d_gene: .
v_gene: TRBV5-1
j_gene: TRBJ2-6
CDR3nt: TGCGCCAGCAGCGTAGGGACATCTGCTGGGGCCAACGTCCTGACTTTC
CDR3aa: CASSVGTSAGANVLTF

abundance: .
d_gene: TRBD2
v_gene: TRBV5-1
j_gene: TRBJ2-1
CDR3nt: TGCGCCAGCAGCTTGGCTCTGGCGGGAGGTTACAATGAGCAGTTCTTC
CDR3aa: CASSLALAGGYNEQFF

abundance: .
d_gene: .
v_gene: TRBV27
j_gene: TRBJ1-1
CDR3nt: TGTGCCAGCAGTCTGCAGGGGAGGGAGACTGAAGCTTTCTTT
CDR3aa: CASSLQGRETEAFF

abundance: .
d_gene: .
v_gene: TRBV4-1
j_gene: TRBJ2-1
CDR3nt: TGCGCCAGCAGCCAAGAGGTCCCACAGGGTGGGATGAATGAGCAGTTCTTC
CDR3aa: CASSQEVPQGGMNEQFF

abundance: .
d_gene: TRBD2
v_gene: TRBV18
j_gene: TRBJ2-7
CDR3nt: TGTGCCAGCTCAGGGGGCGGGAGGCCAGAACAGCAGTACTTC
CDR3aa: CASSGGGRPEQQYF

abundance: .
d_gene: .
v_gene: TRBV21-1
j_gene: TRBJ2-1
CDR3nt: TGTGCCAGCAGCAAAGACCCCCAGGGGAGAACTCCGGGCAATGAGCAGTTCTTC
CDR3aa: CASSKDPQGRTPGNEQFF

abundance: .
d_gene: TRBD2
v_gene: TRBV18
j_gene: TRBJ2-5
CDR3nt: TGTGCCAGCTCCGCGAGGATAGCGGGGCTCCAAGAGACCCAGTACTTC
CDR3aa: CASSARIAGLQETQYF

abundance: few
d_gene: .
v_gene: TRBV6-1
j_gene: TRBJ1-2
CDR3nt: TGTGCCAGCAGTGAAGTCAGGTTGGTCTATGGCTACACCTTC
CDR3aa: CASSEVRLVYGYTF

abundance: .
d_gene: .
v_gene: TRBV12-3/TRBV12-4
j_gene: TRBJ2-6
CDR3nt: TGTGCCAGCAAGGGTACTGGGGCCAACGTCCTGACTTTC
CDR3aa: CASKGTGANVLTF

abundance: .
d_gene: TRBD2
v_gene: TRBV6-6
j_gene: TRBJ2-1
CDR3nt: TGTGCCAGCAGTTACGGGTCGGGAGGGGCTGTTGAGCAGTTCTTC
CDR3aa: CASSYGSGGAVEQFF

abundance: .
d_gene: .
v_gene: TRBV5-1
j_gene: TRBJ1-1
CDR3nt: TGCGCCAGCAGCTTGGAGTATCGGCGGGGCTTTACTGAAGCTTTCTTT
CDR3aa: CASSLEYRRGFTEAFF

abundance: .
d_gene: TRBD2
v_gene: TRBV2
j_gene: TRBJ2-3
CDR3nt: TGTGCCAGCAAGGGGAAGCGGGAGGGCCCAGATACGCAGTATTTT
CDR3aa: CASKGKREGPDTQYF

abundance: once
d_gene: TRBD1
v_gene: TRBV30
j_gene: TRBJ2-2
CDR3nt: TGTGCCTGGAGGGGACAGTCCACCGGGGAGCTGTTTTTT
CDR3aa: CAWRGQSTGELFF

abundance: .
d_gene: .
v_gene: TRBV14
j_gene: TRBJ2-7
CDR3nt: TGTGCCAGCAGCCAAGGCTTGTCCGACTACGAGCAGTACTTC
CDR3aa: CASSQGLSDYEQYF

abundance: .
d_gene: TRBD1
v_gene: TRBV19
j_gene: TRBJ2-7
CDR3nt: TGTGCCAGTAGTACCGGGACAGGGTTCGACTTC
CDR3aa: CASSTGTGFDF

abundance: .
d_gene: .
v_gene: TRBV27
j_gene: TRBJ2-7
CDR3nt: TGTGCCAGCCGCGGACTCCTCCCTGGGGAGCAGTACTTC
CDR3aa: CASRGLLPGEQYF

abundance: .
d_gene: .
v_gene: TRBV5-1
j_gene: TRBJ2-7
CDR3nt: TGCGCCAGCAGCTCGACGGGTCCCGAGCAGTACTTC
CDR3aa: CASSSTGPEQYF

abundance: .
d_gene: .
v_gene: TRBV5-1
j_gene: TRBJ1-4
CDR3nt: TGCGCCAGCAGCCGTTACCAAAGAGAAAAACTGTTTTTT
CDR3aa: CASSRYQREKLFF